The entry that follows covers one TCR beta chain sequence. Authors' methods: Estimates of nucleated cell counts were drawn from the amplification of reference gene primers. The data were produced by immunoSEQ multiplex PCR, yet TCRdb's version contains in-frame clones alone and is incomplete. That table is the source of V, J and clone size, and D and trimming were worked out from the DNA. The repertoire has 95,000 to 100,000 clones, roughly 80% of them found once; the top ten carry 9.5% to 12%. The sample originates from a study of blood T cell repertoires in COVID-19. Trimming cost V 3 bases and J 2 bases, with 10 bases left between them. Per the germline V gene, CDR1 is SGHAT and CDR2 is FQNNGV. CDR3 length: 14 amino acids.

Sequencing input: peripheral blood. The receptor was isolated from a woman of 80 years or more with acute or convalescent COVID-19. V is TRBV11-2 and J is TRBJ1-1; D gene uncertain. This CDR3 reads CASSFSRGNTEAFF. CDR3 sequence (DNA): TGTGCCAGCAGCTTTTCCCGAGGAAACACTGAAGCTTTCTTT.